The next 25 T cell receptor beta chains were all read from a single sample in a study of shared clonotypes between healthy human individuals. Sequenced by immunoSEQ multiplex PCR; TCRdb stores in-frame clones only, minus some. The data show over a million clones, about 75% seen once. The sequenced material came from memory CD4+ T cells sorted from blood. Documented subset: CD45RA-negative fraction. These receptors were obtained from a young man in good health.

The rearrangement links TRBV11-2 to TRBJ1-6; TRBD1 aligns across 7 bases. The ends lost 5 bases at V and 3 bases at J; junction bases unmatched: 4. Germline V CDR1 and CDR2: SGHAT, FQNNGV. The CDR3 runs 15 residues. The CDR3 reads CASSPGQSYNSPLHF. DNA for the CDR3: TGTGCCAGCAGCCCGGGACAGAGCTATAATTCACCCCTCCACTTT.

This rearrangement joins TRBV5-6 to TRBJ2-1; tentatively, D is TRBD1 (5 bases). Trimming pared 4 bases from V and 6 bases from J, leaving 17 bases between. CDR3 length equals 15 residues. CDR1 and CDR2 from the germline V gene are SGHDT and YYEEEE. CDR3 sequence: CASSPIGGAVNEQFF. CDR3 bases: TGTGCCAGCAGCCCGATTGGTGGGGCAGTCAATGAGCAGTTCTTC.

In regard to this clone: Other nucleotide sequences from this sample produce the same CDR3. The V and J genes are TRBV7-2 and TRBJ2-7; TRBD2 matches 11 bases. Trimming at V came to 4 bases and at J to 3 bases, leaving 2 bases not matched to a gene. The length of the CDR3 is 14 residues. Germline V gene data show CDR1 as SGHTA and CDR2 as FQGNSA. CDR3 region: CASSSTSGGYEQYF. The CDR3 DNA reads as TGTGCCAGCAGCTCTACTAGCGGGGGCTACGAGCAGTACTTC.

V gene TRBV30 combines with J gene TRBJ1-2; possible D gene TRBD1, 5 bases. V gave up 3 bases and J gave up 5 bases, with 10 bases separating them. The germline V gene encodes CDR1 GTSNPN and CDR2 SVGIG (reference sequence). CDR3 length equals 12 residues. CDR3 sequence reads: CAWSPGLYGYTF. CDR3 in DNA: TGTGCCTGGAGCCCGGGACTTTATGGCTACACCTTC.

CDR3 residues: CASSFTETNTEAFF. In DNA, the CDR3 is TGTGCCAGCAGCTTCACAGAAACGAACACTGAAGCTTTCTTT. This rearrangement joins TRBV6-5 to TRBJ1-1; D ambiguous. The CDR3 is 14 amino acids. Looked up from germline, CDR1 is MNHEY and CDR2 is SVGAGI. V dropped 6 bases and J dropped 1 base, with 12 bases sitting between them.

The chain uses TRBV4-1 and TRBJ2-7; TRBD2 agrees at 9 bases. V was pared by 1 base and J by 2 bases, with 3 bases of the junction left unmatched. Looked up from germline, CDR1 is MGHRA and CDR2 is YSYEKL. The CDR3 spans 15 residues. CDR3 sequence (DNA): TGCGCCAGCAGCCAAGCTAGCGGGGTCGCCTACGAGCAGTACTTC. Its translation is CASSQASGVAYEQYF.

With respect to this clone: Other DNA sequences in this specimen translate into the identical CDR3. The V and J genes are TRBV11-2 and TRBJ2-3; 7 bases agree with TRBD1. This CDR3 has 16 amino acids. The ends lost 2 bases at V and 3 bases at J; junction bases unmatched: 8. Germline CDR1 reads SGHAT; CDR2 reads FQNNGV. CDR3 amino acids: CASSLRGPTGTDTQYF. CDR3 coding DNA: TGTGCCAGCAGCTTAAGGGGGCCGACGGGGACAGATACGCAGTATTTT.

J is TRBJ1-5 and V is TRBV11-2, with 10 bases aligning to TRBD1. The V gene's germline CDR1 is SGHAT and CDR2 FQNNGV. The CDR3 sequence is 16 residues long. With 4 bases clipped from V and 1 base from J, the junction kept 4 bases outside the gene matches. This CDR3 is CASSWGTGESNQPQHF. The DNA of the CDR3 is TGTGCCAGCAGCTGGGGGACAGGGGAAAGCAATCAGCCCCAGCATTTT.

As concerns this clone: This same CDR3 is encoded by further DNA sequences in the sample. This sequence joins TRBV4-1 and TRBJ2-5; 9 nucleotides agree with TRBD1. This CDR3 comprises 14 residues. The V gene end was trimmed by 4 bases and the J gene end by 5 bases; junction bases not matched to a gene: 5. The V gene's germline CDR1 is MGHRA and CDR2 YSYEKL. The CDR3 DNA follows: TGCGCCAGCAGCCCTACAGGGGGCGGGGAGACCCAGTACTTC. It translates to CASSPTGGGETQYF.

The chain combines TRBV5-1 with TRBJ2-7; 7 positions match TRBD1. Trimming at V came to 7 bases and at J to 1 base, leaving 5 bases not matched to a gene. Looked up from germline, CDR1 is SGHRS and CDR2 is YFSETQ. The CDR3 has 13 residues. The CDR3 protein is CASGQDPSYEQYF. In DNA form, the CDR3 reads TGCGCCAGCGGACAGGACCCTTCCTACGAGCAGTACTTC.

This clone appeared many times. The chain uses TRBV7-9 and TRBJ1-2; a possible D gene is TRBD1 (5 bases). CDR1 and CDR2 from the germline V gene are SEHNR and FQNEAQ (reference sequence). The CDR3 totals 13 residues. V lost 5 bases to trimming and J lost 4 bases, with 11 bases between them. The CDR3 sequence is CASSDDSIYGYTF. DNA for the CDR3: TGTGCCAGCAGCGATGACAGCATCTATGGCTACACCTTC.

CDR3 nucleotides: TGTGCCAGCAGCTCTCGACAGGGGGCCCATGGTGAAAAACTGTTTTTT. Its protein is CASSSRQGAHGEKLFF. The chain carries TRBV5-8 and TRBJ1-4; 10 positions agree with TRBD1. Germline V lookup: CDR1 SGHTS, CDR2 YDEGEE. The CDR3 totals 16 residues. The V segment lost 3 bases and the J segment 7 bases; nucleotides outside the gene matches: 9. Supplemented by reference TRBV5-8 and TRBJ1-4, the full variable domain reads EAGVTQSPTHLIKTRGQQATLRCSPISGHTSVYWYQQALGLGLQFLLWYDEGEERNRGNFPPRFSGRQFPNYSSELNVNALELEDSALYLCASSSRQGAHGEKLFFGSGTQLSVL.

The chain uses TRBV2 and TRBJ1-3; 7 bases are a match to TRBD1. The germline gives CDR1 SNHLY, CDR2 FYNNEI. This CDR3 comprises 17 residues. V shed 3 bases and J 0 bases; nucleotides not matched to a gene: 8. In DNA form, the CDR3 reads TGTGCCAGCAGTGAGGGGGGCAGGGGGTCCTCTGGAAACACCATATATTTT. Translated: CASSEGGRGSSGNTIYF.

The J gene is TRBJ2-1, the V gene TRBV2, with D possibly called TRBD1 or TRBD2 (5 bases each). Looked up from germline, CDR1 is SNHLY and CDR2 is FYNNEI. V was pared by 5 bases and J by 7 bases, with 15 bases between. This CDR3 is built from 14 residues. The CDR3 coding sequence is TGTGCCAGCAGTCGAAGGCAAGAGGGGAATGAGCAGTTCTTC. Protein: CASSRRQEGNEQFF.

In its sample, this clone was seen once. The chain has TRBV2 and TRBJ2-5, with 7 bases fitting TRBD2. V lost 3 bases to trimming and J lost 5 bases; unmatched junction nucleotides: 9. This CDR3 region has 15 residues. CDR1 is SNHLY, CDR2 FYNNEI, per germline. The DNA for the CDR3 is TGTGCCAGCAGTGAGGTGACTAGCAATCGGGAGACCCAGTACTTC. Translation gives CASSEVTSNRETQYF. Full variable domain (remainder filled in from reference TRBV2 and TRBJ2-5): EPEVTQTPSHQVTQMGQEVILRCVPISNHLYFYWYRQILGQKVEFLVSFYNNEISEKSEIFDDQFSVERPDGSNFTLKIRSTKLEDSAMYFCASSEVTSNRETQYFGPGTRLLVL.

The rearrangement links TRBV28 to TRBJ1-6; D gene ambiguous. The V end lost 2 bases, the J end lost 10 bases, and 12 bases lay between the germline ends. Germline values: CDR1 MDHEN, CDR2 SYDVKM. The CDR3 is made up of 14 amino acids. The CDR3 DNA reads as TGTGCCAGCAGTTTACCCCTACAAGGGTCACCCCTCCACTTT. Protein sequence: CASSLPLQGSPLHF.

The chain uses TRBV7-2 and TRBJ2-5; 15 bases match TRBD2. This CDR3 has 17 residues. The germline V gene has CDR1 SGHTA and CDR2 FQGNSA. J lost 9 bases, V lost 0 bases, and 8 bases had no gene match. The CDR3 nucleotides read TGTGCCAGCAGCTTAGCGGGACTAGCGGGAGGCCATGCGGCCCAGTACTTC. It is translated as CASSLAGLAGGHAAQYF.

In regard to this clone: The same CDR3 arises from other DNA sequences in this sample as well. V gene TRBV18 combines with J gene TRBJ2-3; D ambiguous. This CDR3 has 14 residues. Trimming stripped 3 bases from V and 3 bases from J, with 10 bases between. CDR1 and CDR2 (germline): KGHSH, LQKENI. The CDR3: CASSPQYGTDTQYF. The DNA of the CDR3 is TGTGCCAGCTCACCTCAATACGGGACAGATACGCAGTATTTT. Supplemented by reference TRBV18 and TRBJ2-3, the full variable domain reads NAGVMQNPRHLVRRRGQEARLRCSPMKGHSHVYWYRQLPEEGLKFMVYLQKENIIDESGMPKERFSAEFPKEGPSILRIQQVVRGDSAAYFCASSPQYGTDTQYFGPGTRLTVL.

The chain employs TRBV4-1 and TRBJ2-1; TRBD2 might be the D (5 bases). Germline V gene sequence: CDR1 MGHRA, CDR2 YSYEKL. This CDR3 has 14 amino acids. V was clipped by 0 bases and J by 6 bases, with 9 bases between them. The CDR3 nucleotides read TGCGCCAGCAGCCAAGATCGACTACCCAATGAGCAGTTCTTC. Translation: CASSQDRLPNEQFF.

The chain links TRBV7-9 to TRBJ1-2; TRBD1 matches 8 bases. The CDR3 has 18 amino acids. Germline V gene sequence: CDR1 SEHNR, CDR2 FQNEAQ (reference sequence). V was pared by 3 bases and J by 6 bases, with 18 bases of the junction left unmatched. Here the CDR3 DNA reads TGTGCCAGCAGCTTGGGGGACAGGAGGCAAATAGGCGGGGATGGCTACACCTTC. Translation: CASSLGDRRQIGGDGYTF.

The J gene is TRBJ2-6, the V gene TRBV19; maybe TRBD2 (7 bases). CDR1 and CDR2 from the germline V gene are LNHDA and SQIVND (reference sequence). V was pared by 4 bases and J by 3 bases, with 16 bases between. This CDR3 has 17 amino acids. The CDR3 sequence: CASSTRGGLIGANVLTF. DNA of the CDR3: TGTGCCAGTAGTACGAGGGGGGGCTTAATTGGGGCCAACGTCCTGACTTTC.

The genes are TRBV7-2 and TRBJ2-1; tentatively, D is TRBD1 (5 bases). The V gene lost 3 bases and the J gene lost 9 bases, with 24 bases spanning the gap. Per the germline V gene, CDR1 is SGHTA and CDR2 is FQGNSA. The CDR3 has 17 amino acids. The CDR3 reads CASSLATVPPPAGEQFF. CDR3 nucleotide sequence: TGTGCCAGCAGCTTGGCGACAGTGCCTCCTCCAGCCGGTGAGCAGTTCTTC. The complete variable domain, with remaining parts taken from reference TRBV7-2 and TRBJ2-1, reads GAGVSQSPSNKVTEKGKDVELRCDPISGHTALYWYRQSLGQGLEFLIYFQGNSAPDKSGLPSDRFSAERTGGSVSTLTIQRTQQEDSAVYLCASSLATVPPPAGEQFFGPGTRLTVL.

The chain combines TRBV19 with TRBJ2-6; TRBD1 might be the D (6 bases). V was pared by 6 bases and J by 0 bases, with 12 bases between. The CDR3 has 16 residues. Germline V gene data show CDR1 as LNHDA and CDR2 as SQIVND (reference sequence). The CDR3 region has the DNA TGTGCCAGTAGCCGGACAGCTTTCTCTGGGGCCAACGTCCTGACTTTC. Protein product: CASSRTAFSGANVLTF. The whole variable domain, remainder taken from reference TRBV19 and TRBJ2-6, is DGGITQSPKYLFRKEGQNVTLSCEQNLNHDAMYWYRQDPGQGLRLIYYSQIVNDFQKGDIAEGYSVSREKKESFPLTVTSAQKNPTAFYLCASSRTAFSGANVLTFGAGSRLTVL.

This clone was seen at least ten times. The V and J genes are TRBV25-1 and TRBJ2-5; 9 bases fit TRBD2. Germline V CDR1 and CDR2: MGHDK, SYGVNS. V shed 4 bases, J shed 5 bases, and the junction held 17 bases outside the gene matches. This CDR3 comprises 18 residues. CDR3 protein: CASSAILVAGGFGETQYF. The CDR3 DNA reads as TGTGCCAGCAGTGCAATTCTGGTGGCGGGAGGGTTTGGGGAGACCCAGTACTTC.

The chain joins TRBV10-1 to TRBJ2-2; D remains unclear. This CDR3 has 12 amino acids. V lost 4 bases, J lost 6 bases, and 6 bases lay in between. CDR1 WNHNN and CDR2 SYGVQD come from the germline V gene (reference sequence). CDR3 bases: TGCGCCAGCAGTGTTTCGGCCGGGGAGCTGTTTTTT. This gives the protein CASSVSAGELFF.